A selection of T cell receptor beta chains follows, all from one sample in a study of blood T cell repertoires in COVID-19. TCRdb keeps only in-frame clones here, not all; method: immunoSEQ multiplex PCR. The profile shows 65,000 to 90,000 clones, roughly 87% of them singletons. The material sequenced was peripheral blood. These receptors all come from a woman aged 45-59 years with active or convalescent COVID-19. CDR3s include the opening cysteine and the closing phenylalanine or tryptophan. The order of the fields is D gene, J gene, V gene, clone size, CDR3 protein, CDR3 DNA. The D gene is left open where the match is weak. Only part of the rows carry a size: once, few, many, or a class if the clone is expanded.

TRBD2 TRBJ2-5 TRBV6-2/TRBV6-3 NA CASSRLAGGQETQYF TGTGCCAGCAGTCGACTAGCGGGGGGTCAAGAGACCCAGTACTTC
NA TRBJ2-1 TRBV5-1 once CASTLAGSSYNEQFF TGCGCCAGCACCCTGGCTGGGAGCTCCTACAATGAGCAGTTCTTC
TRBD1 TRBJ1-5 TRBV18 NA CASSPGTALLSPQHF TGTGCCAGCTCACCCGGGACAGCCCTGTTGTCGCCCCAGCATTTT
NA TRBJ2-3 TRBV7-3 NA CASSLTAGPGTQYF TGTGCCAGCAGCTTAACTGCGGGCCCCGGTACGCAGTATTTT
NA TRBJ2-3 TRBV7-3 once CASSLSQGRIDTQYF TGTGCCAGCAGCTTAAGTCAGGGTCGCATAGATACGCAGTATTTT
NA TRBJ1-1 TRBV5-5 NA CASSLDWSGNTEAFF TGTGCCAGCAGCTTGGATTGGAGTGGGAACACTGAAGCTTTCTTT
NA TRBJ1-5 TRBV12-3/TRBV12-4 NA CASSFPQGSLHF TGTGCCAGCAGTTTTCCCCAGGGTAGTCTGCATTTT
NA TRBJ2-7 TRBV18 NA CASSPQRGQGGGEQYF TGTGCCAGCTCACCACAACGAGGACAGGGCGGGGGCGAGCAGTACTTC
NA TRBJ1-1 TRBV4-1 NA CASSQDLGGNTEAFF TGCGCCAGCAGCCAAGATCTGGGGGGGAACACTGAAGCTTTCTTT
TRBD1 TRBJ1-2 TRBV19 NA CATEPNRGVNYGYTF TGTGCCACCGAACCCAACAGGGGGGTTAACTATGGCTACACCTTC
TRBD1 TRBJ1-2 TRBV9 NA CASNRGQGYTF TGTGCCAGCAACAGGGGGCAGGGCTACACCTTC